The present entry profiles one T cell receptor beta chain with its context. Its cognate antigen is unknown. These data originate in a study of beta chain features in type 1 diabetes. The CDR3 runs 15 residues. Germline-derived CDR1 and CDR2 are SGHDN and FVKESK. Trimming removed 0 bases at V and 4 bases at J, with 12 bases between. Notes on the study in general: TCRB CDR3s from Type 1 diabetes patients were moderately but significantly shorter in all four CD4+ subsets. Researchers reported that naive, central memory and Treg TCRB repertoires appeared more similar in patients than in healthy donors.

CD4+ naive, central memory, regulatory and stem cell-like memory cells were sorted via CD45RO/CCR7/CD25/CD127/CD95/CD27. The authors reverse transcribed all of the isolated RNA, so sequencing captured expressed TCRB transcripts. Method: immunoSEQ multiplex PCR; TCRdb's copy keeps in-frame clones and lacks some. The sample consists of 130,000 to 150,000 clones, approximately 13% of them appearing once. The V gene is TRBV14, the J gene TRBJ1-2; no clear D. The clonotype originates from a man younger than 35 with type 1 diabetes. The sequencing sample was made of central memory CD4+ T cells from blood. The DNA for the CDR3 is TGTGCCAGCAGCCAAGATCATCTGACATTCTATGGCTACACCTTC. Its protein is CASSQDHLTFYGYTF.